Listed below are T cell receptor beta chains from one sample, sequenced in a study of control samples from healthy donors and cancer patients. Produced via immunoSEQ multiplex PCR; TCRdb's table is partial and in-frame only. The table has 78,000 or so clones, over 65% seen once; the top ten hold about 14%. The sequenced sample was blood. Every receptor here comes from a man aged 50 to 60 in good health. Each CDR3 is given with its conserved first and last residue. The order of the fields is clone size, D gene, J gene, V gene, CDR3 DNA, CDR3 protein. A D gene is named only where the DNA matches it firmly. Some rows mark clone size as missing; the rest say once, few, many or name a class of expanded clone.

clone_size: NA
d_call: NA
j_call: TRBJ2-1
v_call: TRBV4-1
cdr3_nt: TGCGCCAGCAGCCAAGGGCAGCTCCCAGGGGAAGAGCAGTTCTTC
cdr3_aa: CASSQGQLPGEEQFF

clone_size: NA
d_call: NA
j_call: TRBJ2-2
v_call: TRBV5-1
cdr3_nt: TGCGCCAGCAGCTTGGGATCCCTGGGAACCGGGGAGCTGTTTTTT
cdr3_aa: CASSLGSLGTGELFF

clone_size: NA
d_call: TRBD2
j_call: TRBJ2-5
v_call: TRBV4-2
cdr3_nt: TGTGCCAGCAGCGGAGGGACTAGCGGGAGGACGGAGACCCAGTACTTC
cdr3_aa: CASSGGTSGRTETQYF

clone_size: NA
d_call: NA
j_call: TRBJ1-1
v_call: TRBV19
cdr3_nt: TGTGCCAGTAATCAAGGGTGGCACACTGAAGCTTTCTTT
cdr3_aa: CASNQGWHTEAFF

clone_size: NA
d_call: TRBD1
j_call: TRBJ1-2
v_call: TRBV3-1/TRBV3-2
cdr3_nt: TGTGCCAGCAGCCCGGGGACAGGGAACTATGGCTACACCTTC
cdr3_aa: CASSPGTGNYGYTF

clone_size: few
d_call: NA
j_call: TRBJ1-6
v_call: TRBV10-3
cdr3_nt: TGTGCCATCAGTGAGGGGGACCAGAATCCCCGATTGCACTTT
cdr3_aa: CAISEGDQNPRLHF

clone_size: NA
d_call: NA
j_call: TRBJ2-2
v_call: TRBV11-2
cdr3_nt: TGTGCCAGCAGCTTAAGAGGGCTCAACACCGGGGAGCTGTTTTTT
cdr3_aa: CASSLRGLNTGELFF

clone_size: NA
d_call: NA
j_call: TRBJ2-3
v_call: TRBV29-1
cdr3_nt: TGCAGCGTTGAAAAGACTAGCACAGATACGCAGTATTTT
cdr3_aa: CSVEKTSTDTQYF

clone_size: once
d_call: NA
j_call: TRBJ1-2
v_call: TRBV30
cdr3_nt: TGTGCCTGGAGTGACAGTGCGCTTTATGGCTACACCTTC
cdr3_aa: CAWSDSALYGYTF

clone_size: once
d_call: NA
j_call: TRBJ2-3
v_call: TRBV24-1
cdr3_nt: TGTGCCACCAGTGATTTCCTAGAAAACACAGATACGCAGTATTTT
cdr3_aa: CATSDFLENTDTQYF

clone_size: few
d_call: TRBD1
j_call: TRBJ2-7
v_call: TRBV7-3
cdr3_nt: TGTGCCAGCAGCCCCACAGGGGCTTCCCACGAGCAGTACTTC
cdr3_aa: CASSPTGASHEQYF

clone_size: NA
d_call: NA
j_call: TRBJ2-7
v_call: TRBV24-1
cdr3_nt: TGTGCCACCAGTGATTTTCGGCGGGACGAGCAGTACTTC
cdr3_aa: CATSDFRRDEQYF

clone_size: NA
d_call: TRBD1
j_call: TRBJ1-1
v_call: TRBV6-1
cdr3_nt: TGTGCCAGCAGTGATACAGGGGGCGAGACTGAAGCTTTCTTT
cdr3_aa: CASSDTGGETEAFF

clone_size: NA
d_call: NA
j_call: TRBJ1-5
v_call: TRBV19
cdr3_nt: TGTGCCAGTAGTATTCGGGGTCGGAGCAATCAGCCCCAGCATTTT
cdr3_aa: CASSIRGRSNQPQHF